Given below is one T cell receptor (beta chain) in context. What it binds is not known. The sample originates from a study of long-term antiretroviral therapy in people with HIV. General study results and limits: Subsequent to ART, diversity was augmented yet persisted below that of transplant donor controls. HIV repertoire CDR3 lengths ranged less widely than those of controls. Clonotypes expanded prior to ART showed repertoire dominance at all sampled time points.

The germline gives CDR1 SGHRS, CDR2 YFSETQ. V shed 6 bases and J shed 0 bases, with 9 bases lying between them. The CDR3 sequence is 14 residues long. For each donor, at least one pre-ART and at least two post-ART PBMC samples were available. The immunoSEQ assay was v3.0, run at survey level. Measured with immunoSEQ multiplex PCR; TCRdb has only the in-frame clones, and not every one. The data show more than 15,000 clones, 60% to 85% seen once. The chain combines TRBV5-1 with TRBJ1-4, with D perhaps TRBD1 (6 bases). This clonotype originated in a woman in her 30s with HIV. This specimen was unsorted PBMCs, taken 2.9 years after starting antiretroviral therapy. The CDR3 protein is CASKGTTTNEKLFF. In DNA form, the CDR3 reads TGCGCCAGCAAGGGGACAACAACTAATGAAAAACTGTTTTTT.